This TCR beta chain came from a study of T cells in localized non-small cell lung cancer. Germline CDR1 is KGHSH and CDR2 is LQKENI. This CDR3 comprises 15 residues. Trimming took 0 bases from V and 3 from J, leaving 11 bases between them. The method was immunoSEQ multiplex PCR; TCRdb's version includes in-frame clones alone and lacks a portion of them. The data hold fewer than 30,000 clones, with 90% observed a single time. This clone was counted once. The chain has TRBV18 and TRBJ2-5; D call uncertain. Sequencing was performed on peripheral blood, taken before any cancer treatment. The receptor comes from a woman aged 40-75 years with stage I lung adenocarcinoma. The CDR3 sequence is CASSPPLKREETQYF. CDR3 DNA: TGTGCCAGCTCACCACCCTTGAAAAGGGAAGAGACCCAGTACTTC.